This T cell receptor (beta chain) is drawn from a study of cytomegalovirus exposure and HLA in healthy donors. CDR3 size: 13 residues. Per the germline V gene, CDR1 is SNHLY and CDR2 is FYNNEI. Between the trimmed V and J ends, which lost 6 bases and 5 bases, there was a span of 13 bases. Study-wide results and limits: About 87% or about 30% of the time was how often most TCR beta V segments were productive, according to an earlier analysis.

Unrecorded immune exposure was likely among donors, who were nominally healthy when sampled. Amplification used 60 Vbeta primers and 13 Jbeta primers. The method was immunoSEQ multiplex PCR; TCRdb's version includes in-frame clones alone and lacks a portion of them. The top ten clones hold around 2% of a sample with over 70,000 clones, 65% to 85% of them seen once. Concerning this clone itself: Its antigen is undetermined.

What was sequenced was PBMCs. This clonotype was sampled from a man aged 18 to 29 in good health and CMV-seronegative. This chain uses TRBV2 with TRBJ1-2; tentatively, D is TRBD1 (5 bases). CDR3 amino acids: CASRRTSSYGYTF. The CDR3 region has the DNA TGTGCCAGCAGGCGGACAAGCTCATATGGCTACACCTTC.